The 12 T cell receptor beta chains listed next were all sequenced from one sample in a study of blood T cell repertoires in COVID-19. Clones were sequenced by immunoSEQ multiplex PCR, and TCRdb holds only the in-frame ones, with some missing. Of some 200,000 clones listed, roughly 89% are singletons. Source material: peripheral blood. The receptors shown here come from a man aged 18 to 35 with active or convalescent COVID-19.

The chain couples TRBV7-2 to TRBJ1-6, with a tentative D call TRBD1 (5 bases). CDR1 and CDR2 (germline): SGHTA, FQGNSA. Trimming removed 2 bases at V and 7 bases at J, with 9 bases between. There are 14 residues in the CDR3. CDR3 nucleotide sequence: TGTGCCAGCAGCTTATCCCAGGGAAATTCACCCCTCCACTTT. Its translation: CASSLSQGNSPLHF.

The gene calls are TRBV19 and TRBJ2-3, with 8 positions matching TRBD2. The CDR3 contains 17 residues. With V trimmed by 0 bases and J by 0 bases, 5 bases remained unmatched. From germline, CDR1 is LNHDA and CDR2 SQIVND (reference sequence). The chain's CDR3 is CASSIEVAGGSTDTQYF. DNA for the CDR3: TGTGCCAGTAGTATAGAAGTTGCGGGGGGTAGCACAGATACGCAGTATTTT.

The CDR3 DNA follows: TGTGCCAGCAACTGGGCCATCACGAACACTGAAGCTTTCTTT. This encodes CASNWAITNTEAFF. The V gene is TRBV6-5, the J gene TRBJ1-1, with D uncertain. The V end was cut by 7 bases, the J end by 1 base, with 13 bases between. Germline CDR1 MNHEY, CDR2 SVGAGI. CDR3 length: 14 residues.

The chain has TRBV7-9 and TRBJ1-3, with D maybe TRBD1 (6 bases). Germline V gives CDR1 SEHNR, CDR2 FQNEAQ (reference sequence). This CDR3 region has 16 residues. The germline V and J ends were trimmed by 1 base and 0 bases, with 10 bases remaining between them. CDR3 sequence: CASSLGQARSGNTIYF. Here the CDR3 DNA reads TGTGCCAGCAGCTTAGGACAGGCACGCTCTGGAAACACCATATATTTT.

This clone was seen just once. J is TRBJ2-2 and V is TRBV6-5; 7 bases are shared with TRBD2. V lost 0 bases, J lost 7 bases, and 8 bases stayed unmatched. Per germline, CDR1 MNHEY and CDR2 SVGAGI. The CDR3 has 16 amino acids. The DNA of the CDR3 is TGTGCCAGCAGTTACTCTTTGGGGGAGGGGCACGGGGAGCTGTTTTTT. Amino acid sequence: CASSYSLGEGHGELFF.

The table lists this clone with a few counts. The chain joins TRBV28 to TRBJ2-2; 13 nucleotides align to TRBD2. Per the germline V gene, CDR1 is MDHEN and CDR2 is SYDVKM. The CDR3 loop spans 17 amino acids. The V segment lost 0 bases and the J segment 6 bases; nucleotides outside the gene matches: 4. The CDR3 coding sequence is TGTGCCAGCAGTTTATGGGAACTAGCGGGGGGGCCCGGGGAGCTGTTTTTT. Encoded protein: CASSLWELAGGPGELFF.

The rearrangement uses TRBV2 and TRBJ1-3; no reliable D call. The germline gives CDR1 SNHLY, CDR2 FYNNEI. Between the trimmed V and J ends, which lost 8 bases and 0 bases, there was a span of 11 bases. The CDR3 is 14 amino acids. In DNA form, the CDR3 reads TGTGCCAGCGGCCAGGCCTACTCTGGAAACACCATATATTTT. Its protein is CASGQAYSGNTIYF. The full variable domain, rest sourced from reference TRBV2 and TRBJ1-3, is EPEVTQTPSHQVTQMGQEVILRCVPISNHLYFYWYRQILGQKVEFLVSFYNNEISEKSEIFDDQFSVERPDGSNFTLKIRSTKLEDSAMYFCASGQAYSGNTIYFGEGSWLTVV.

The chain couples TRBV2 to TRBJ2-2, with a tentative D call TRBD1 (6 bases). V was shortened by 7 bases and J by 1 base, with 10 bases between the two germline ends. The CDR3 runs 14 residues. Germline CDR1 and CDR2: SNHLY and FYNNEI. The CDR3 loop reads CASTRTVNTGELFF. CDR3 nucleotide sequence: TGTGCCAGCACCCGGACAGTGAACACCGGGGAGCTGTTTTTT.

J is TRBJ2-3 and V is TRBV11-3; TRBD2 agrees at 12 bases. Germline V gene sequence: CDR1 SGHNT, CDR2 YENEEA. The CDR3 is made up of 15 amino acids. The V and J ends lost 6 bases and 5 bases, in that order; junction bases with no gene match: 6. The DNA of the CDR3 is TGTGCCAGCAGGATCGGACTAGCGGGAATAGATACGCAGTATTTT. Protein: CASRIGLAGIDTQYF. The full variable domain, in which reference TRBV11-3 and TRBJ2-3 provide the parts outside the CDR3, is EAGVVQSPRYKIIEKKQPVAFWCNPISGHNTLYWYLQNLGQGPELLIRYENEEAVDDSQLPKDRFSAERLKGVDSTLKIQPAELGDSAVYLCASRIGLAGIDTQYFGPGTRLTVL.

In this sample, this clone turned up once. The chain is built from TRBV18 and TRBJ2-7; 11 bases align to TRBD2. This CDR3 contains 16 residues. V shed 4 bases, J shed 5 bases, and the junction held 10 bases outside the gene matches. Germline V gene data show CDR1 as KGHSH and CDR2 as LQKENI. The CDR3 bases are TGTGCCAGCTCACGGGTAGCGGGAGGGCCAGAGCACGAGCAGTACTTC. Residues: CASSRVAGGPEHEQYF.

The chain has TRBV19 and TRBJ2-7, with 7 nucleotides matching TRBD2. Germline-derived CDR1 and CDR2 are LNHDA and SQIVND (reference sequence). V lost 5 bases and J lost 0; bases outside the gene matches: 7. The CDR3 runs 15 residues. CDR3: CASSVWGGTSYEQYF. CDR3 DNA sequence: TGTGCCAGTAGTGTTTGGGGAGGGACCTCCTACGAGCAGTACTTC.

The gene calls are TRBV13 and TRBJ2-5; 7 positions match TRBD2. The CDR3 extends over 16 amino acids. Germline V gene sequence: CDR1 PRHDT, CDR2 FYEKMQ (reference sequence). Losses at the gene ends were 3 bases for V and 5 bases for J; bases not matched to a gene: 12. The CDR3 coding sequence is TGTGCCAGCAGCTTCATACCCGGGACTATCTCTGAGACCCAGTACTTC. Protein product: CASSFIPGTISETQYF.